This T cell receptor (beta chain) stems from a study of tumor and adjacent non-tumor tissue in lung cancer. TCRbeta libraries were built with three rounds of nested PCR, modified from ARM-PCR. TCRdb recomputed calls from the multiplex PCR reads with MiXCR, one row per CDR3 protein. The sample includes about 80,000 distinct CDR3 sequences, roughly 70% of them seen just once. About this clonotype itself: A read error is possible here, since a much larger clone lies one base away.

CDR3 length: 16 residues. Trimming stripped 0 bases from V and 1 base from J, with 12 bases between. Germline V gives CDR1 SGHRS, CDR2 YFSETQ. The template was RNA from unsorted bulk tissue. V is TRBV5-1 and J is TRBJ2-3; D could derive from TRBD1 or TRBD2 (5 bases each). The sequence came from a woman aged 70-85 years with non-small cell lung cancer. Sequencing was performed on lung tumor tissue. Written as DNA, the CDR3 is TGCGCCAGCAGCTTGGATCCTAGCAGGGGCACAGATACGCAGTATTTT. It specifies CASSLDPSRGTDTQYF. The variable domain in full, completed from reference TRBV5-1 and TRBJ2-3, reads KAGVTQTPRYLIKTRGQQVTLSCSPISGHRSVSWYQQTPGQGLQFLFEYFSETQRNKGNFPGRFSGRQFSNSRSEMNVSTLELGDSALYLCASSLDPSRGTDTQYFGPGTRLTVL.